This T cell receptor beta chain emerged from a study of OX40 agonist ivuxolimab in advanced cancers. Study details: Treatment received earlier with anti-PD-1, anti-PD-L1 or anti-CTLA-4 agents was allowed, and over 30% had some.

The CDR3 runs 15 residues. The V end was cut by 2 bases, the J end by 4 bases, with 11 bases between. In germline, CDR1 is MNHNS, CDR2 SASEGT. As concerns this clone: Its matching antigen is unknown.

Study-wide results and caveats: Doses of 0.1 to 3.0 mg/kg were accompanied by clonal expansion of CD4+ and CD8+ blood T cells by week 6. CD8+ T cells were the subset that, on average, had more expanded clones than CD4+. Those patients achieving a partial response at 0.1-3.0 mg/kg showed among the lowest clonal expansion.

Libraries were prepared by immunoSEQ multiplex PCR; TCRdb keeps only in-frame clonotypes and omits some of them. This sample has roughly 46,000 clones; 82% occur once, and the top ten carry 1.5% to 2%. Sequencing used CD4+ or CD8+ T cells sorted from blood, obtained in a trial of the OX40 agonist ivuxolimab. This chain uses TRBV6-1 with TRBJ2-2, with a possible D match to TRBD2 (5 bases). This TCR derives from an adult with an advanced solid tumor such as melanoma, head and neck, liver or kidney cancer. The CDR3 nucleotides are TGTGCCAGCAGTGAACGGGATTGGGGCACCGGGGAGCTGTTTTTT. Its protein product is CASSERDWGTGELFF.